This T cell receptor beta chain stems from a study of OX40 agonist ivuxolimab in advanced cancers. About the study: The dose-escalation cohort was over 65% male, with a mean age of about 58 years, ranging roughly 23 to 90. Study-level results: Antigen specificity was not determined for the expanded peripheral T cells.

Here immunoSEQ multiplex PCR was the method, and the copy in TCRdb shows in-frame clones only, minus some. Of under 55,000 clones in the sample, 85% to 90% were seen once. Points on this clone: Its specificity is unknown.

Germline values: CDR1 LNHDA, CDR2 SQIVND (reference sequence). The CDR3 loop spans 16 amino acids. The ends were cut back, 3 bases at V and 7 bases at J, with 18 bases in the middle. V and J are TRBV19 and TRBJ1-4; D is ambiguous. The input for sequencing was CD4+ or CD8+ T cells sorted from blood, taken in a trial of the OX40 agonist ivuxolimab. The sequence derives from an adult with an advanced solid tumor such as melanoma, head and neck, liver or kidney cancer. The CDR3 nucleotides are TGTGCCAGTAGTATGGAGGGCTACCAAGGGCGTGAAAAACTGTTTTTT. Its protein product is CASSMEGYQGREKLFF. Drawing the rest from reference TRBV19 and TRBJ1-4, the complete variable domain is DGGITQSPKYLFRKEGQNVTLSCEQNLNHDAMYWYRQDPGQGLRLIYYSQIVNDFQKGDIAEGYSVSREKKESFPLTVTSAQKNPTAFYLCASSMEGYQGREKLFFGSGTQLSVL.